The 17 T cell receptor beta chains given below trace back to one sample, sequenced in a study of lymphopenia after photon versus proton radiotherapy. The assay was immunoSEQ multiplex PCR, and TCRdb's table has in-frame clones only and misses some. The data contain about 30,000 clones, 94% of them singletons. Material: peripheral blood, obtained from a patient treated with photon-based radiotherapy. The origin of the receptors is a woman in her forties or fifties with cholangiocarcinoma.

The rearrangement joins TRBV27 to TRBJ1-1, with TRBD1 matching 7 bases. The CDR3 has 14 residues. The trim removed 7 bases at V and 0 bases at J, leaving 5 bases unmatched. The germline V gene encodes CDR1 MNHEY and CDR2 SMNVEV (reference sequence). CDR3 coding DNA: TGTGCCAGCACTCCGGGACAGATGAACACTGAAGCTTTCTTT. Its protein is CASTPGQMNTEAFF.

The rearrangement links TRBV7-9 to TRBJ2-1; no clear D gene. The CDR3 sequence is 15 residues long. V lost 5 bases and J 3 bases, leaving 14 bases between the germline ends. CDR1 SEHNR and CDR2 FQNEAQ come from the germline V gene (reference sequence). CDR3 coding DNA: TGTGCCAGCAGCCCCCTGGACGGGTACTACAATGAGCAGTTCTTC. It yields the protein CASSPLDGYYNEQFF.

The J gene is TRBJ2-5, the V gene TRBV7-9, with TRBD2 matching 9 bases. V lost 5 bases and J lost 3; bases outside the gene matches: 4. The CDR3 has 14 amino acids. Germline V lookup: CDR1 SEHNR, CDR2 FQNEAQ (reference sequence). The CDR3, as DNA: TGTGCCAGCAGCAAGACTAGCGGCAAAGAGACCCAGTACTTC. It is translated as CASSKTSGKETQYF.

This chain connects TRBV11-3 to TRBJ2-1; TRBD1 aligns across 7 bases. CDR1 and CDR2 from the germline V gene are SGHNT and YENEEA. V dropped 5 bases and J dropped 7; count of bases not matched to a gene: 17. The CDR3 is made up of 17 amino acids. In DNA, the CDR3 is TGTGCCAGCAGCCAAACCCTTACAGGGGACCGTTGGAATGAGCAGTTCTTC. It encodes CASSQTLTGDRWNEQFF.

The chain has TRBV30 and TRBJ1-1, with D uncertain. V was pared by 4 bases and J by 3 bases, with 15 bases between. The CDR3 has 14 residues. Germline V gene sequence: CDR1 GTSNPN, CDR2 SVGIG (reference sequence). The CDR3 is CAWTLWKGYTEAFF. The CDR3 coding sequence is TGTGCCTGGACCCTATGGAAGGGTTACACTGAAGCTTTCTTT.

In its sample, this clone was seen once. V is TRBV2 and J is TRBJ1-1; a weak D match, TRBD1 (5 bases). Germline V CDR1 and CDR2: SNHLY, FYNNEI. This CDR3 comprises 14 residues. Deletions cut 6 bases from V and 5 bases from J, with 16 bases between. The CDR3 DNA is TGTGCCAGCAGCGGGGTGGGGGTTTGGACTGAAGCTTTCTTT. It is translated as CASSGVGVWTEAFF.

The CDR3 DNA is TGTGCCAGCAGCTCCGGGACAGCTCGCCCCTACGAGCAGTACTTC. It encodes CASSSGTARPYEQYF. This sequence joins TRBV5-4 and TRBJ2-7, with 7 bases that match TRBD1. This CDR3 contains 15 residues. V dropped 3 bases and J dropped 2; count of bases not matched to a gene: 8. The germline CDR1 and CDR2 sequences are SGHNT and YYREEE (reference sequence).

This chain links TRBV15 with TRBJ1-4; 10 bases line up with TRBD1. The CDR3 totals 16 residues. Trimming at V came to 4 bases and at J to 3 bases, leaving 5 bases not matched to a gene. Per germline, CDR1 LNHNV and CDR2 YYDKDF (reference sequence). DNA for the CDR3: TGTGCCACCAGCACCGACAGGGGGCGGGCTAATGAAAAACTGTTTTTT. The encoded protein is CATSTDRGRANEKLFF.

The chain is built from TRBV7-9 and TRBJ2-3; D is uncertain. The CDR3 totals 15 residues. With 5 bases removed from V and 4 bases from J, the gap between germline ends came to 16 bases. The germline CDR1 and CDR2 sequences are SEHNR and FQNEAQ (reference sequence). CDR3: CASSPVRGLADTQYF. The CDR3 coding sequence is TGTGCCAGCAGCCCGGTACGAGGTTTGGCAGATACGCAGTATTTT.

The gene calls are TRBV5-4 and TRBJ1-6; the D is unclear. This CDR3 has 14 amino acids. The ends were cut back, 2 bases at V and 7 bases at J, with 10 bases in the middle. CDR1 SGHNT and CDR2 YYREEE come from the germline V gene (reference sequence). The CDR3 reads CASSLSLGNSPLHF. The CDR3, as DNA: TGTGCCAGCAGCTTATCTCTCGGGAATTCACCCCTCCACTTT.

The V gene is TRBV27, the J gene TRBJ2-5, with TRBD1 matching over 9 bases. CDR3 length equals 14 residues. Germline lookup yields CDR1 MNHEY and CDR2 SMNVEV (reference sequence). V shed 6 bases and J 4 bases; nucleotides not matched to a gene: 6. The CDR3 DNA is TGTGCCAGCAGCGAACCGGGACAGGGAGAGACCCAGTACTTC. Encoded protein: CASSEPGQGETQYF.

The V gene is TRBV19, the J gene TRBJ1-2; D possibly corresponds to TRBD1 (6 bases). Germline V CDR1 and CDR2: LNHDA, SQIVND (reference sequence). The CDR3 is 14 residues long. Between the trimmed V and J ends, which lost 0 bases and 3 bases, there was a span of 8 bases. CDR3 region: CASSIEEGDYGYTF. CDR3 in DNA: TGTGCCAGTAGTATAGAGGAGGGGGACTATGGCTACACCTTC.

The V call is TRBV21-1, the J call TRBJ2-7; the D segment call TRBD2 is taken from the table without a DNA check. TRBV21-1 is annotated as a pseudogene. The CDR3 runs to 18 residues. The DNA for the CDR3 is TGTGCCAGCAGCTCGCCTTATCTGAAGCGGGGGGGCAAATACGAGCAGTACTTC. Protein sequence: CASSSPYLKRGGKYEQYF.

The chain couples TRBV11-2 to TRBJ1-2; 11 nucleotides align to TRBD1. The CDR3 has 14 residues. Germline CDR1 and CDR2: SGHAT and FQNNGV. V was pared by 5 bases and J by 7 bases, with 6 bases of the junction left unmatched. The CDR3 here is CASSLRTGGFGYTF. In DNA, the CDR3 is TGTGCCAGCAGCCTGCGGACAGGGGGCTTTGGCTACACCTTC.

The rearrangement links TRBV10-3 to TRBJ2-1, with a weak D call TRBD2 (6 bases). This CDR3 spans 14 amino acids. The V gene lost 0 bases and the J gene lost 7 bases, with 10 bases spanning the gap. Germline-derived CDR1 and CDR2 are ENHRY and SYGVKD. CDR3 nucleotide sequence: TGTGCCATCAGTGAGTCACCCCGGGGGAATGAGCAGTTCTTC. Translated, it gives CAISESPRGNEQFF.

This chain links TRBV9 with TRBJ2-7; tentative D call: TRBD1 (6 bases). Trimming stripped 3 bases from V and 6 bases from J, with 13 bases between. Germline V gives CDR1 SGDLS, CDR2 YYNGEE. This CDR3 has 13 amino acids. The CDR3 reads CASSAPGTSEQYF. The CDR3 coding sequence is TGTGCCAGCAGCGCTCCCGGGACATCCGAGCAGTACTTC.

This clone has a single count. The V gene is TRBV18, the J gene TRBJ1-2; TRBD1 matches at 7 bases. Unmatched junction bases numbered 5, after V lost 3 bases and J lost 4 bases. This CDR3 region has 14 residues. CDR1 KGHSH and CDR2 LQKENI come from the germline V gene. CDR3 sequence (DNA): TGTGCCAGCTCACCTGGGGACAGCGGCTATGGCTACACCTTC. Its translation: CASSPGDSGYGYTF.